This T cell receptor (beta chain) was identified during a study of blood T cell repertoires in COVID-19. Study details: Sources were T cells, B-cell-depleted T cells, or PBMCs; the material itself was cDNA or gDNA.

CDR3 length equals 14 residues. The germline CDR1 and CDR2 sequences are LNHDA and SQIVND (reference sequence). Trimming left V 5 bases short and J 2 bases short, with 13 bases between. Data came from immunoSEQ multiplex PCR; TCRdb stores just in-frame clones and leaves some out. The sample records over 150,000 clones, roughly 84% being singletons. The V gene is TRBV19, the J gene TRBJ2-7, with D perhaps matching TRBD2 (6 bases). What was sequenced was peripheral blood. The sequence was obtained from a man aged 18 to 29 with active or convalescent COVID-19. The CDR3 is CASSGRTTTYEQYF. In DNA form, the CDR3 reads TGTGCCAGTAGTGGGAGGACAACAACCTACGAGCAGTACTTC.